This passage covers 16 T cell receptor beta chains from one sample sequenced in a study of CD8 T cells in Susac syndrome. Reverse transcription of about 0.45 to 1 ug RNA was carried out with random hexamers. TCRdb reanalysed the immunoSEQ multiplex PCR reads using MiXCR and keeps one entry per CDR3 protein. The data show tens of thousands of distinct CDR3 sequences, more than 80% seen once. Source material: CD8+ T cells from PBMCs. The receptors originated from a human donor in good health.

The genes are TRBV11-2 and TRBJ1-1, with D uncertain. V was clipped by 5 bases and J by 2 bases, with 12 bases between them. This CDR3 is built from 14 residues. CDR1 and CDR2 (germline): SGHAT, FQNNGV. The CDR3 DNA reads as TGTGCCAGCAGCGCCTCGGGATTTAACACTGAAGCTTTCTTT. Encoded protein: CASSASGFNTEAFF.

This clonotype came up once. The chain recombines TRBV29-1 with TRBJ2-7; maybe TRBD1 (5 bases). Trimming cost V 0 bases and J 2 bases, with 14 bases left between them. Germline CDR1 reads SQVTM; CDR2 reads ANQGSEA. There are 15 residues in the CDR3. The CDR3: CSVEDPNRKPYEQYF. Here the CDR3 DNA reads TGCAGCGTTGAAGATCCTAACAGGAAGCCCTACGAGCAGTACTTC.

The rearrangement links TRBV9 to TRBJ1-2; D is perhaps TRBD1 (5 bases). This CDR3 comprises 16 residues. The germline V gene encodes CDR1 SGDLS and CDR2 YYNGEE. V dropped 4 bases and J dropped 4 bases, with 20 bases sitting between them. The DNA for the CDR3 is TGTGCCAGCAGCCTACCCGTCCAGGGACCCTCCTATGGCTACACCTTC. Amino acids: CASSLPVQGPSYGYTF.

CDR3 in amino acids: CAWSGGNQPQHF. The CDR3 DNA reads TGTGCCTGGAGTGGGGGAAATCAGCCCCAGCATTTT. This chain links TRBV30 with TRBJ1-5, with unresolved D. The CDR3 totals 12 residues. Trimming removed 1 base at V and 4 bases at J, with 5 bases between. The germline CDR1 and CDR2 sequences are GTSNPN and SVGIG (reference sequence).

The V gene is TRBV4-1, the J gene TRBJ2-7; 8 bases agree with TRBD2. The germline CDR1 and CDR2 sequences are MGHRA and YSYEKL. Trimming removed 1 base from V and 3 bases from J; junction bases left unmatched: 5. CDR3 length equals 15 residues. The CDR3 nucleotides are TGCGCCAGCAGCCAAGGGCGGGGGGAAAACTACGAGCAGTACTTC. Its protein product is CASSQGRGENYEQYF.

The chain carries TRBV3-1 and TRBJ2-1, with 7 bases lining up with TRBD2. With 1 base clipped from V and 6 bases from J, the junction kept 9 bases outside the gene matches. CDR3 size: 16 residues. In germline, CDR1 is LGHDT, CDR2 YNNKEL (reference sequence). CDR3 loop: CASSQVSLAVPNEQFF. In nucleotides, the CDR3 is TGTGCCAGCAGCCAAGTATCGCTAGCGGTCCCCAATGAGCAGTTCTTC.

This chain uses TRBV5-6 with TRBJ2-4; 14 bases agree with TRBD2. The J segment lost 8 bases and the V segment lost 4 bases, leaving 8 bases of the junction unmatched. This CDR3 has 16 amino acids. Germline V gives CDR1 SGHDT, CDR2 YYEEEE. The CDR3 DNA reads TGTGCCAGCAGCGAGACTAGCGGGGGGGCCCCTGACATTCAGTACTTC. Translating it yields CASSETSGGAPDIQYF. Full variable domain (missing parts from reference TRBV5-6 and TRBJ2-4): DAGVTQSPTHLIKTRGQQVTLRCSPKSGHDTVSWYQQALGQGPQFIFQYYEEEERQRGNFPDRFSGHQFPNYSSELNVNALLLGDSALYLCASSETSGGAPDIQYFGAGTRLSVL.

This rearrangement joins TRBV28 to TRBJ1-5; no definite D call. Germline V lookup: CDR1 MDHEN, CDR2 SYDVKM. CDR3 length: 16 amino acids. V was pared by 2 bases and J by 4 bases, with 15 bases between. The CDR3 protein is CASSLRGWGGNQPQHF. The DNA of the CDR3 is TGTGCCAGCAGTTTACGAGGGTGGGGAGGGAATCAGCCCCAGCATTTT.

The V call is TRBV6-1, the J call TRBJ1-5; 8 bases match TRBD1. Germline CDR1 reads MNHNS; CDR2 reads SASEGT. CDR3 length equals 15 residues. Trimming at V came to 6 bases and at J to 3 bases, leaving 7 bases not matched to a gene. The CDR3 sequence is CASSGRTGTNQPQHF. The CDR3 DNA sequence: TGTGCCAGCAGCGGGAGGACAGGGACCAATCAGCCCCAGCATTTT.

J is TRBJ2-7 and V is TRBV20-1, with D possibly being TRBD1 or TRBD2 (7 bases each). V lost 0 bases, J lost 4 bases, and 13 bases lay in between. The germline V gene has CDR1 DFQATT and CDR2 SNEGSKA (reference sequence). The length of the CDR3 is 14 residues. The CDR3 DNA sequence: TGCAGTGCTAGAGATTACAGGGGACTATACGAGCAGTACTTC. Translating it yields CSARDYRGLYEQYF.

This clonotype appeared a single time. The J gene is TRBJ2-7, the V gene TRBV12-3 or TRBV12-4; D uncertain. Between the trimmed V and J ends, which lost 1 base and 4 bases, there was a span of 14 bases. This CDR3 is 15 amino acids long. The CDR3 region is CASSLVYSPSYEQYF. The CDR3, as DNA: TGTGCCAGCAGTTTAGTTTACAGTCCCAGTTACGAGCAGTACTTC.

V is TRBV28 and J is TRBJ2-1; 10 nucleotides match TRBD2. The CDR3 loop spans 14 amino acids. V dropped 6 bases and J dropped 6; count of bases not matched to a gene: 5. CDR1 and CDR2 from the germline V gene are MDHEN and SYDVKM. In DNA form, the CDR3 reads TGTGCCAGCAGCTCTAGCGGGGGTTTCAATGAGCAGTTCTTC. Translating gives CASSSSGGFNEQFF. The full variable domain, completed using reference TRBV28 and TRBJ2-1, is DVKVTQSSRYLVKRTGEKVFLECVQDMDHENMFWYRQDPGLGLRLIYFSYDVKMKEKGDIPEGYSVSREKKERFSLILESASTNQTSMYLCASSSSGGFNEQFFGPGTRLTVL.

The gene calls are TRBV12-3 or TRBV12-4 and TRBJ2-2, with no clear D. CDR3 length: 14 amino acids. Trimming removed 3 bases at V and 7 bases at J, with 12 bases between. CDR3 in amino acids: CASSLVARNGELFF. The CDR3 DNA sequence: TGTGCCAGCAGTTTGGTCGCGAGGAACGGGGAGCTGTTTTTT.

The chain uses TRBV11-2 and TRBJ2-2; no clear D. Trimming took 2 bases from V and 7 from J, leaving 8 bases between them. The germline CDR1 and CDR2 sequences are SGHAT and FQNNGV. The CDR3 has 13 amino acids. The DNA for the CDR3 is TGTGCCAGCAGCTTAATCCTCGGCGGGGAGCTGTTTTTT. It is translated as CASSLILGGELFF.

This sequence joins TRBV6-5 and TRBJ2-7; TRBD1 might be the D (6 bases). V was pared by 2 bases and J by 2 bases, with 13 bases between. The CDR3 sequence is 15 residues long. The germline V gene has CDR1 MNHEY and CDR2 SVGAGI. CDR3 sequence (DNA): TGTGCCAGCAGTTACCAAACGACAGGCGCCTACGAGCAGTACTTC. It translates to CASSYQTTGAYEQYF.

This sequence joins TRBV4-2 and TRBJ2-1; 7 positions agree with TRBD1. Looked up from germline, CDR1 is LGHNA and CDR2 is YNFKEQ. V gave up 1 base and J gave up 7 bases; unmatched junction bases: 4. This CDR3 contains 14 residues. CDR3 nucleotides: TGTGCCAGCAGCCAAGCCGAGACAGGGAATGAGCAGTTCTTC. It codes for CASSQAETGNEQFF.